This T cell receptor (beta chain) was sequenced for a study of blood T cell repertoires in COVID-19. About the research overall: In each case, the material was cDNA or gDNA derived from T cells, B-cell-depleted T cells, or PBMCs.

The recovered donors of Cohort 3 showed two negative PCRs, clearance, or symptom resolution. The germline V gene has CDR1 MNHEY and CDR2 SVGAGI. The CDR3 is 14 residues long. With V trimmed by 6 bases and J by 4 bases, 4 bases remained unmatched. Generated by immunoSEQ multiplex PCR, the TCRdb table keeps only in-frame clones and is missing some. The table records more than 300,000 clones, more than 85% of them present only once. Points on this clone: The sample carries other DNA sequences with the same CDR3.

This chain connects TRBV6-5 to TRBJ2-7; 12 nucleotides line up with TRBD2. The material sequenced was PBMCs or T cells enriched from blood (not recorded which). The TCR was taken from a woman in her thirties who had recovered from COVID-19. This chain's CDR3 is CASSPGTSGYEQYF. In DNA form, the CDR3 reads TGTGCCAGCAGCCCGGGGACTAGCGGGTACGAGCAGTACTTC.